Presented here are 22 T cell receptor beta chains from one specimen sequenced in a study of Graves' ophthalmopathy and Graves' hyperthyroidism (dated by TCRdb to the late 2010s). The run used an Illumina HiSeq 2000. For repertoire sequencing, TCR beta CDR3 regions were amplified from RNA transcripts. HTBI primers and the Qiagen OneStep RT-PCR kit were used in a first-round RT-PCR, which was followed by a second-round multiplex PCR, size selection and purification. TCRdb itself trimmed the public reads at Q25 with fastp, ran MiXCR and retained productive beta chains. Identical CDR3 proteins give one entry, which carries the most common genes and DNA. The sample table records about 1.2 million distinct CDR3 sequences; roughly two fifths of these occur just once. More than 9.5% of the sample is taken by the ten largest. Sequenced material: peripheral blood or thyroid tissue (not recorded which). The origin of the receptors is an adult man with Graves' hyperthyroidism.

The V and J genes are TRBV6-5 and TRBJ2-5; possibly TRBD1 for D (6 bases). Trimming removed 6 bases at V and 6 bases at J, with 17 bases between. CDR3 length equals 14 residues. Germline V lookup: CDR1 MNHEY, CDR2 SVGAGI. The CDR3: CASRDTGIVKTQYF. The CDR3 bases are TGTGCCAGCAGGGATACAGGGATCGTGAAGACCCAGTACTTC.

Many counts were recorded for this clonotype. This chain connects TRBV5-1 to TRBJ1-2, with 8 bases fitting TRBD1. The V segment lost 5 bases and the J segment 8 bases; nucleotides outside the gene matches: 8. CDR1 is SGHRS and CDR2 is YFSETQ in the germline V gene. This CDR3 has 13 residues. Here the CDR3 reads CASRPGQGGGYTF. The CDR3 nucleotides are TGCGCCAGCAGACCTGGACAGGGTGGAGGCTACACCTTC.

About this clonotype itself: Just one base apart from a much larger clone, this may be a read error. The V call is TRBV7-9, the J call TRBJ2-2; a weak D match, TRBD1 (8 bases). The CDR3 spans 14 residues. In germline, CDR1 is SEHNR, CDR2 FQNEAQ (reference sequence). Trimming stripped 8 bases from V and 6 bases from J, with 16 bases between. The CDR3 loop is CASAGQGGSGELFF. The CDR3 coding sequence is TGTGCCAGCGCCGGACAGGGAGGGTCCGGGGAGCTGTTTTTT.

In this sample, this clonotype turned up a few times. The chain carries TRBV6-5 and TRBJ2-7; D call uncertain. Germline V gene lookup returns CDR1 MNHEY and CDR2 SVGAGI. The CDR3 has 13 residues. V was clipped by 6 bases and J by 4 bases, with 13 bases between them. In DNA, the CDR3 is TGTGCCAGCAGCATAATCAAGACTTACGAGCAGTACTTC. This translates into CASSIIKTYEQYF.

This clonotype was seen many times. The chain recombines TRBV7-2 with TRBJ1-5; 7 bases are a match to TRBD1. The CDR3 has 14 residues. V lost 5 bases and J lost 4; bases outside the gene matches: 5. CDR1 and CDR2 (germline): SGHTA, FQGNSA. CDR3 DNA: TGTGCCAGCAGCCGCGGGACAGTTAATCAGCCCCAGCATTTT. This translates into CASSRGTVNQPQHF.

The chain joins TRBV10-2 to TRBJ1-1; 9 positions match TRBD1. The CDR3 is 17 amino acids. V shed 5 bases, J shed 4 bases, and the junction held 14 bases outside the gene matches. Per germline, CDR1 WSHSY and CDR2 SAAADI. The CDR3 loop is CASSIGYGTGWPTEAFF. The CDR3 nucleotides read TGCGCCAGCAGTATCGGCTACGGGACAGGGTGGCCCACTGAAGCTTTCTTT.

The table lists this clonotype with a few counts. This chain uses TRBV7-9 with TRBJ2-2, with 9 bases lining up with TRBD1. Germline V lookup: CDR1 SEHNR, CDR2 FQNEAQ (reference sequence). The CDR3 extends over 17 amino acids. V lost 4 bases and J lost 5; bases outside the gene matches: 11. CDR3 loop: CASSSSPGQGFTGELFF. The CDR3, as DNA: TGTGCCAGCAGCTCCTCCCCGGGACAGGGTTTTACCGGGGAGCTGTTTTTT.

The V call is TRBV20-1, the J call TRBJ2-7, with TRBD2 matching 13 bases. CDR3 size: 20 residues. The junction had 16 bases not matched to a gene; V was cut back by 2 bases and J by 0 bases. Per germline, CDR1 DFQATT and CDR2 SNEGSKA (reference sequence). This CDR3 is CSARQGTPAGLAGNSYEQYF. The CDR3 bases are TGCAGTGCTAGACAGGGCACCCCTGCGGGACTAGCGGGGAACTCCTACGAGCAGTACTTC.

This clonotype was detected ten times or more. The chain employs TRBV7-2 and TRBJ2-7; 10 positions agree with TRBD2. CDR1 and CDR2 from the germline V gene are SGHTA and FQGNSA. This CDR3 spans 16 amino acids. Trimming at V came to 0 bases and at J to 2 bases, leaving 4 bases not matched to a gene. In DNA, the CDR3 is TGTGCCAGCAGCTTAGCAGGACTAGCGGAAACCTACGAGCAGTACTTC. It is translated as CASSLAGLAETYEQYF.

This clonotype was counted between two and nine times. This rearrangement joins TRBV19 to TRBJ1-4; D is possibly TRBD1 (6 bases). The germline gives CDR1 LNHDA, CDR2 SQIVND (reference sequence). Trimming left V 5 bases short and J 4 bases short, with 14 bases between. The length of the CDR3 is 15 residues. The CDR3 nucleotides read TGTGCCAGTAGTGACTTCCGGACAGATAATGAAAAACTGTTTTTT. It yields the protein CASSDFRTDNEKLFF.

Many counts were recorded for this clonotype. The chain carries TRBV7-9 and TRBJ1-5; unclear D gene. The V gene lost 8 bases and the J gene lost 3 bases, with 8 bases spanning the gap. This CDR3 has 12 residues. Per germline, CDR1 SEHNR and CDR2 FQNEAQ (reference sequence). The CDR3 region is CASEATNQPQHF. CDR3 in DNA: TGTGCCAGCGAAGCGACCAATCAGCCCCAGCATTTT.

The chain recombines TRBV12-3 or TRBV12-4 with TRBJ1-5, with D perhaps matching TRBD1 (6 bases). The V end lost 6 bases, the J end lost 6 bases, and 12 bases lay between the germline ends. This CDR3 is built from 13 residues. CDR3: CASRGARIQPQHF. The CDR3 nucleotides are TGTGCCAGCAGGGGGGCGCGGATTCAGCCCCAGCATTTT.

Turning to this clonotype: This is likely a read error, given that the CDR3 carries no conserved phenylalanine or tryptophan at its end. This chain uses TRBV7-9 with TRBJ2-7; D gene unclear. The germline CDR1 and CDR2 sequences are SEHNR and FQNEAQ (reference sequence). The CDR3 extends over 10 amino acids. V was clipped by 4 bases and J by 6 bases, with 4 bases between them. This CDR3 reads CASSSFEQYL. The CDR3 DNA follows: TGTGCCAGCAGCTCATTCGAGCAGTACCTC.

On this clonotype itself: A clone one base away is much larger, so this may be a read error. The genes are TRBV7-9 and TRBJ1-4; possibly TRBD1 for D (5 bases). CDR3 length equals 13 residues. The germline V gene has CDR1 SEHNR and CDR2 FQNEAQ (reference sequence). CDR3 protein: CASSLAGTPLLVF. DNA of the CDR3: TGTGCCAGCAGCTTAGCTGGGACCCCGCTATTGGTTTTT.

The table lists this clonotype with many counts. The chain is built from TRBV7-9 and TRBJ1-1, with D maybe TRBD1 (5 bases). V lost 1 base, J lost 0 bases, and 18 bases lay in between. This CDR3 spans 18 amino acids. Germline V gene sequence: CDR1 SEHNR, CDR2 FQNEAQ (reference sequence). The CDR3 DNA reads as TGTGCCAGCAGCTTAGAGGTATGGGGGAGCGGAATGAACACTGAAGCTTTCTTT. The encoded protein is CASSLEVWGSGMNTEAFF.

Notes on this clonotype: A junction end diverges from the germline sequence, so it may reflect a read error. The chain recombines TRBV27 with TRBJ2-7; the D is unclear. Germline-derived CDR1 and CDR2 are MNHEY and SMNVEV (reference sequence). There are 12 residues in the CDR3. This CDR3 is CASKTVSNEQYF. As DNA, the CDR3 is TGTGCCAGCAAGACGGTCTCCAACGAGCAGTACTTC.

This clonotype was recorded a few times. A much larger clone sits a single nucleotide away, making a read error possible. This chain links TRBV20-1 with TRBJ1-6, with D unclear. CDR1 DFQATT and CDR2 SNEGSKA come from the germline V gene (reference sequence). The V gene lost 0 bases and the J gene lost 6 bases, with 3 bases spanning the gap. The length of the CDR3 is 12 residues. DNA for the CDR3: TGCAGTGCTAGAGACCCTAATTCACCCCTCCACTTT. This encodes CSARDPNSPLHF.

This clonotype was counted ten times or more. The chain recombines TRBV19 with TRBJ1-1; unclear D gene. Germline V gene data show CDR1 as LNHDA and CDR2 as SQIVND (reference sequence). The CDR3 is 15 residues long. V lost 5 bases and J 6 bases, leaving 19 bases between the germline ends. CDR3: CASSLGEAGVSEAFF. In DNA form, the CDR3 reads TGTGCCAGTAGTCTTGGAGAGGCGGGAGTTTCTGAAGCTTTCTTT.

Only a few counts were recorded for this clonotype. V gene TRBV7-9 combines with J gene TRBJ1-6; TRBD1 aligns across 12 bases. After removal of 3 bases from V and 12 bases from J, the junction contained 3 bases not matched to a gene. This CDR3 contains 14 residues. Germline V gene sequence: CDR1 SEHNR, CDR2 FQNEAQ (reference sequence). The CDR3 DNA reads TGTGCCAGCAGCTTGGGGACAGGGGGCAAACCCCTCCACTTT. Residues: CASSLGTGGKPLHF.

V gene TRBV7-9 combines with J gene TRBJ2-5; D might be TRBD1 or TRBD2, each matching 6 bases. V lost 6 bases, J lost 9 bases, and 14 bases lay in between. This CDR3 region has 12 residues. Germline-derived CDR1 and CDR2 are SEHNR and FQNEAQ (reference sequence). The DNA of the CDR3 is TGTGCCAGCAGAAAGGGAGGACAGCCCCAGTACTTC. Translating gives CASRKGGQPQYF.

The gene calls are TRBV7-2 and TRBJ2-5; D remains ambiguous. Germline values: CDR1 SGHTA, CDR2 FQGNSA. This CDR3 is built from 15 residues. Deletions cut 5 bases from V and 5 bases from J, with 18 bases between. CDR3 nucleotide sequence: TGTGCCAGCAGCCCCCGGCCAGGTCCCCGGGAGACCCAGTACTTC. This gives the protein CASSPRPGPRETQYF.

This clonotype appeared many times. V gene TRBV12-3 or TRBV12-4 combines with J gene TRBJ2-5; D is unresolved. There are 11 residues in the CDR3. V was cut by 8 bases and J by 4 bases, with 8 bases left in between. In nucleotides, the CDR3 is TGTGCCAGCGGGTTTGGAGAGACCCAGTACTTC. This codes for CASGFGETQYF.